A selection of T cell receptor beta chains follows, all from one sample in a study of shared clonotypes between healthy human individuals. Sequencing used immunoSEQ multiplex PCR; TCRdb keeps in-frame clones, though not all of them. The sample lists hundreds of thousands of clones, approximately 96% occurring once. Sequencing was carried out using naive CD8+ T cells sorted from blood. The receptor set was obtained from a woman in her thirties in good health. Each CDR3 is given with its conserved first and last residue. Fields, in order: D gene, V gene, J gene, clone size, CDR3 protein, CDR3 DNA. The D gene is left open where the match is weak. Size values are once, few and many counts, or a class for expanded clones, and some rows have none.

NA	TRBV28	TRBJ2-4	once	CASSYGVDLDLAKNIQYF	TGTGCCAGCAGTTACGGGGTGGACCTGGACCTAGCCAAAAACATTCAGTACTTC
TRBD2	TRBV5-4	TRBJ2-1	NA	CASSPLAGVDEQFF	TGTGCCAGCAGCCCCCTAGCGGGAGTTGATGAGCAGTTCTTC
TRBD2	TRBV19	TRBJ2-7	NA	CASSILAGEVDEQYF	TGTGCCAGTAGTATACTAGCGGGAGAGGTCGACGAGCAGTACTTC
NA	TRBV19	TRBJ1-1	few	CASSLQTGNTEAFF	TGTGCCAGTAGTCTACAGACAGGGAACACTGAAGCTTTCTTT
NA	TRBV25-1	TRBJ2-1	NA	CATDGPNYPIEQFF	TGTGCCACCGACGGCCCCAACTACCCAATAGAGCAGTTCTTC
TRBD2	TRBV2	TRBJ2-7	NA	CASTSVTAGDEQYF	TGTGCCAGTACATCGGTCACAGCGGGAGACGAGCAGTACTTC
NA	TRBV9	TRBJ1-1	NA	CATDQVLGNTEAFF	TGTGCCACCGACCAAGTGTTGGGGAACACTGAAGCTTTCTTT
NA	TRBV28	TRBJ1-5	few	CASSLGTGSNQPQHF	TGTGCCAGCAGTTTAGGAACAGGGAGCAATCAGCCCCAGCATTTT
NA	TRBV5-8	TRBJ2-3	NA	CASSLVGTDTQYF	TGTGCCAGCAGCTTGGTCGGGACAGATACGCAGTATTTT
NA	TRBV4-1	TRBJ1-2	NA	CASSQGGPLGGYTF	TGCGCCAGCAGCCAGGGGGGCCCCTTGGGTGGCTACACCTTC
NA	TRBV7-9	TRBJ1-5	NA	CASSLGGQPQHF	TGTGCCAGCAGCTTAGGTGGCCAGCCCCAGCATTTT
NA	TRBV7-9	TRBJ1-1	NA	CASSNGAMNTEAFF	TGTGCCAGCAGCAACGGGGCAATGAACACTGAAGCTTTCTTT
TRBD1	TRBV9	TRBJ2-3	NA	CASSAYGTGSADTQYF	TGTGCCAGCAGCGCCTACGGGACAGGGTCGGCAGATACGCAGTATTTT
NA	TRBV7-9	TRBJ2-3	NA	CASSPPLGERTDTQYF	TGTGCCAGCAGCCCCCCGCTGGGCGAGAGAACAGATACGCAGTATTTT
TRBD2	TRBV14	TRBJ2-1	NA	CASSYKVSISGSNEQFF	TGTGCCAGCAGCTACAAGGTTTCGATTAGCGGGAGTAATGAGCAGTTCTTC
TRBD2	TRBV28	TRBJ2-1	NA	CASTEGGVNEQFF	TGTGCCAGCACTGAGGGAGGGGTCAATGAGCAGTTCTTC
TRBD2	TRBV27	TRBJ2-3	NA	CASSLSPAGGRAGDTQYF	TGTGCCAGCAGTTTATCTCCAGCGGGAGGGCGGGCCGGAGATACGCAGTATTTT
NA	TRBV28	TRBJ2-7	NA	CASSPSRYEQYF	TGTGCCAGCAGCCCGTCTCGGTACGAGCAGTACTTC
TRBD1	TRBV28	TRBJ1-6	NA	CASSFRQGALNSPLHF	TGTGCCAGCAGTTTTAGACAGGGGGCTCTCAATTCACCCCTCCACTTT
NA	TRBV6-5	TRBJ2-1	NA	CASSYSTGPAYNEQFF	TGTGCCAGCAGTTACTCCACGGGACCGGCCTACAATGAGCAGTTCTTC
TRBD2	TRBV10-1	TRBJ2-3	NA	CASSDGGLAGQGADTQYF	TGCGCCAGCAGTGACGGGGGACTAGCGGGGCAGGGAGCAGATACGCAGTATTTT
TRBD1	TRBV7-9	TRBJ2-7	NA	CASSWTGPAAEQYF	TGTGCCAGCAGCTGGACAGGGCCCGCCGCCGAGCAGTACTTC
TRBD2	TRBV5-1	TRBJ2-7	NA	CASSALVTSGSYEQYF	TGCGCCAGCAGCGCCCTGGTGACTAGCGGATCCTACGAGCAGTACTTC
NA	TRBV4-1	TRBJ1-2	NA	CASSPGVGGGSYGYTF	TGCGCCAGCAGCCCCGGGGTGGGAGGGGGGTCCTATGGCTACACCTTC
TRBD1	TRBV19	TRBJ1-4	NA	CASSAYRGRGEKLFF	TGTGCCAGTAGTGCATACAGGGGGCGCGGTGAAAAACTGTTTTTT
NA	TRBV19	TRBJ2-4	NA	CASNREDENIQYF	TGTGCCAGTAATCGGGAAGATGAAAACATTCAGTACTTC
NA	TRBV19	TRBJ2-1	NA	CASSRLDSYNEQFF	TGTGCCAGTAGTAGACTTGACTCCTACAATGAGCAGTTCTTC
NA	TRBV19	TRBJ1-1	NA	CASSSGGGFNTEAFF	TGTGCCAGTAGTTCTGGTGGAGGCTTTAACACTGAAGCTTTCTTT